This T cell receptor (beta chain) stems from a study of tumor and adjacent non-tumor tissue in lung cancer (dated by TCRdb to between 2018 and 2020). Turning to the overall study: Patients with adenocarcinoma (around eleven), squamous cell carcinoma (2) and small cell lung cancer (1) were included in the cohort. Among the roughly 15 patients, ages ranged from about 30 to 85 years, approximately 10 were men and 5 were women, and disease was TNM stage I to III. Using bulk TCRbeta repertoires from 15 lung cancer patients, the study set lung tumor tissue side by side with matched distant non-tumor lung tissue. TCRbeta CDR3 sequencing was performed on fewer than 35 paired specimens, with one tumor sample and one normal lung sample collected per patient. Sequencing generated a total of approximately 130,000,000 productive TCRbeta reads, averaging around 4.2 million reads per sample. Study-level results and caveats: Because peripheral blood was not sequenced, blood TCRbeta repertoires in the lung cancer patients of the study were not examined. Tumor tissue showed significantly higher TCR diversity (inverse Simpson) than normal lung tissue, at 431.37 vs 166.20 (P = 0.0075, Mann-Whitney U test). The top 100 clones accounted for a significantly larger cumulative portion of the repertoire in normal lung than in tumor tissue. Younger patients had significantly higher TCR diversity, and higher tumor TCR diversity was associated with shorter overall and disease-free survival. The cohort had only 15 patients, and the authors noted that larger samples and more detailed clinical data are needed. The methods do not name the sequencing platform or mention unique molecular identifiers.

Trimming takes 7 bases off V and 5 bases off J; junction bases not matched to a gene: 10. Including the terminal cysteine and phenylalanine, the CDR3 comprises 15 residues. Just the 45-base CDR3 DNA is kept, in frame starting at base 1. A word on this clonotype: Its specific antigen is unknown. Base-call qualities are not available, and no considerably larger clone is one nucleotide away.

The library was obtained by multiplex PCR. Sequencing relied on an Illumina HiSeq 2500. TCRbeta libraries were constructed through three rounds of nested PCR with primers (Table S4) according to protocols modified from ARM-PCR. PCR products of 200-500 bp were gel-excised and purified with the QIAquick gel extraction kit before sequencing. Per the original workflow: Reads were cleaned with Trimmomatic, merged with FLASH into complete CDR3 sequences, and assigned to V(D)J germline segments with MiTCR. Clonal diversity was calculated as the inverse Simpson's index using VDJtools. In-frame sequences lacking a premature stop codon were counted as productive reads. TCRdb applied fastp at Q25 and MiXCR to the public reads, then kept only in-frame beta chains. Rows are unified per CDR3 protein, each entry keeping the most common DNA and genes. TCRdb assigned the V and J calls; the authors' analysis was not used. Within this sample are 200,000 to 250,000 distinct CDR3 sequences, with less than 80% of them counted one time only. The ten largest make up under 30% of the sample.

RNA was extracted from bulk unsorted tissue and checked for quality with a NanoDrop ND-1000 and an Agilent 2100. All donors had newly diagnosed lung cancer, had not received prior chemotherapy, and were admitted for thoracic surgery in China between August and November 2014. The study excluded patients who had received radiotherapy or chemotherapy before or who had another cancer at the same time. Pieces of surgical tissue measuring about 1-2.1 cm3 were kept in RNAlater solution and held at -80 degrees C until needed. Sequencing was carried out using lung tumor tissue. This clonotype was obtained from a man between 60 and 75 years old with non-small cell lung cancer. The rearrangement joined TRBV12-3 or TRBV12-4 to TRBJ2-5; TRBD1 agrees with 10 junctional bases. In nucleotide form, the sequence is TGTGCCAGCAATCTCCGGACAGGGGGGATGGAGACCCAGTACTTC. It is translated as CASNLRTGGMETQYF.